The 5 T cell receptor beta chains presented below share a single source sample, sequenced in a study of shared clonotypes between healthy human individuals. Using immunoSEQ multiplex PCR, the repertoire was profiled, and TCRdb retains in-frame clones only, with some absent. The sample shows a few hundred thousand clones, around 79% of them seen only once. Sequences were obtained from PBMCs. The source is a woman between 40 and 55 years old in good health. Some clones in this sample may be carry-over from other donors' samples.

The chain links TRBV5-6 to TRBJ2-5; 9 nucleotides match TRBD1. V was pared by 5 bases and J by 2 bases, with 10 bases of the junction left unmatched. Germline V gene sequence: CDR1 SGHDT, CDR2 YYEEEE. This CDR3 spans 16 amino acids. DNA of the CDR3: TGTGCCAGCAGACCTAACAGGGGGCAAATACAAGAGACCCAGTACTTC. Its translation: CASRPNRGQIQETQYF.

The chain is built from TRBV5-6 and TRBJ2-3, with D tentatively TRBD1 (6 bases). Germline lookup yields CDR1 SGHDT and CDR2 YYEEEE. V was cut by 4 bases and J by 2 bases, with 11 bases left in between. This CDR3 is 14 amino acids long. CDR3 loop: CASSTDRLTDTQYF. As DNA, the CDR3 is TGTGCCAGCAGCACGGACAGACTCACAGATACGCAGTATTTT. Complete variable domain (other parts from reference TRBV5-6 and TRBJ2-3): DAGVTQSPTHLIKTRGQQVTLRCSPKSGHDTVSWYQQALGQGPQFIFQYYEEEERQRGNFPDRFSGHQFPNYSSELNVNALLLGDSALYLCASSTDRLTDTQYFGPGTRLTVL.

This clone was counted between two and nine times. The chain couples TRBV29-1 to TRBJ2-6, with 7 bases that match TRBD1. The CDR3 consists of 16 residues. The ends lost 6 bases at V and 2 bases at J; junction bases unmatched: 10. Per the germline V gene, CDR1 is SQVTM and CDR2 is ANQGSEA. The CDR3 region is CSVINRGRAGANVLTF. In nucleotides, the CDR3 is TGCAGCGTGATAAACAGGGGAAGGGCTGGGGCCAACGTCCTGACTTTC.

This chain joins TRBV7-2 and TRBJ2-2; maybe TRBD2 (6 bases). Germline V gives CDR1 SGHTA, CDR2 FQGNSA. Trimming took 5 bases from V and 4 from J, leaving 17 bases between them. The CDR3 is made up of 16 amino acids. CDR3 region: CASSPPGLSITGELFF. CDR3 DNA sequence: TGTGCCAGCAGCCCTCCGGGACTCTCGATCACCGGGGAGCTGTTTTTT.

The chain combines TRBV11-3 with TRBJ2-3, with 7 bases aligning to TRBD2. V shed 3 bases, J shed 2 bases, and the junction held 8 bases outside the gene matches. This CDR3 comprises 16 residues. Germline CDR1 and CDR2: SGHNT and YENEEA. DNA of the CDR3: TGTGCCAGCAGCTTTGGTCTAGCGGAGGACACAGATACGCAGTATTTT. Protein sequence: CASSFGLAEDTDTQYF.